These T cell receptor beta chains were read from a single sample in a study of blood T cell repertoires in COVID-19. Sequenced by immunoSEQ multiplex PCR; TCRdb stores in-frame clones only, minus some. The sample yields fewer than 400,000 clones, 70% to 90% seen once. The sample comprised PBMCs or T cells enriched from blood (not recorded which). The receptors come from a young man who had recovered from COVID-19. Both conserved end residues are part of each CDR3. The D gene is left open where the match is weak. Not all rows give a size; the values are once, few, many and, for expanded clones, a class.

j_call | d_call | clone_size | v_call | cdr3_aa | cdr3_nt
TRBJ2-4 | TRBD1 | . | TRBV5-3 | CARSLWDLTTGGIRSAKNIQYF | TGTGCCAGAAGCTTGTGGGATTTGACGACAGGGGGTATTCGATCAGCCAAAAACATTCAGTACTTC
TRBJ1-6 | . | . | TRBV5-6 | CASMEGGESSPLHF | TGTGCCAGCATGGAGGGCGGAGAGAGTTCACCCCTCCACTTT
TRBJ1-2 | TRBD1 | few | TRBV6-5 | CASSYSTGQGRYGYTF | TGTGCCAGCAGTTACTCGACTGGACAGGGTCGCTATGGCTACACCTTC
TRBJ1-4 | TRBD1 | . | TRBV7-6 | CASSLGDRGGEKLFF | TGTGCCAGCAGCTTAGGGGACAGGGGTGGTGAAAAACTGTTTTTT
TRBJ1-1 | . | many | TRBV28 | CASSKRNTEAFF | TGTGCCAGCAGTAAGAGGAACACTGAAGCTTTCTTT
TRBJ2-5 | TRBD2 | . | TRBV5-4 | CASSLAGQNQETQYF | TGTGCCAGCAGCTTAGCGGGGCAAAACCAAGAGACCCAGTACTTC
TRBJ1-2 | TRBD1 | few | TRBV2 | CASSEGPAGTGGYTF | TGTGCCAGCAGTGAAGGCCCCGCTGGGACAGGTGGCTACACCTTC
TRBJ1-4 | . | . | TRBV4-1 | CASGPGHPNEKLFF | TGCGCCAGCGGACCGGGACACCCTAATGAAAAACTGTTTTTT
TRBJ2-6 | . | . | TRBV5-1 | CASSLAGASGANVLTF | TGCGCCAGCAGCTTGGCAGGGGCTTCTGGGGCCAACGTCCTGACTTTC
TRBJ2-5 | TRBD2 | once | TRBV20-1 | CSASTLAGWETQYF | TGCAGTGCTAGTACGCTAGCGGGTTGGGAGACCCAGTACTTC
TRBJ2-7 | . | . | TRBV7-9 | CASSPPGTLFSEQYF | TGTGCCAGCAGCCCCCCCGGGACACTATTCAGCGAGCAGTACTTC
TRBJ1-6 | . | . | TRBV6-8 | CASSYYETPSSYNSPLHF | TGTGCCAGCAGTTACTATGAGACACCGAGCTCCTATAATTCACCCCTCCACTTT
TRBJ2-5 | . | few | TRBV11-2 | CASSLVGGRETQYF | TGTGCCAGCAGCTTAGTGGGGGGGCGAGAGACCCAGTACTTC
TRBJ2-3 | TRBD2 | once | TRBV3-1/TRBV3-2 | CASSQDPSGGGDTQYF | TGTGCCAGCAGCCAAGATCCTAGCGGGGGAGGAGATACGCAGTATTTT
TRBJ2-7 | . | . | TRBV6-2/TRBV6-3 | CASSNGGYEQYF | TGTGCCAGCAGTAACGGGGGCTACGAGCAGTACTTC
TRBJ1-4 | . | . | TRBV24-1 | CATSDLQGRLFF | TGTGCCACCAGTGACCTACAGGGACGGCTGTTTTTT
TRBJ1-3 | . | . | TRBV30 | CAWSVLTGSYSGNTIYF | TGTGCCTGGAGTGTACTAACAGGGTCCTACTCTGGAAACACCATATATTTT
TRBJ1-6 | TRBD1 | . | TRBV4-3 | CASSQAPGQGYSPLHF | TGCGCCAGCAGCCAGGCTCCGGGACAGGGCTATTCACCCCTCCACTTT
TRBJ1-6 | TRBD1 | . | TRBV7-9 | CASSLGAGGSYNSPLHF | TGTGCCAGCAGCTTAGGTGCAGGGGGCTCCTATAATTCACCCCTCCACTTT
TRBJ1-1 | . | . | TRBV5-1 | CASSFSTGITEAFF | TGCGCCAGCAGCTTTTCAACGGGGATCACTGAAGCTTTCTTT
TRBJ2-5 | . | . | TRBV14 | CASSSRSREETQYF | TGTGCCAGCAGCTCACGGAGCAGGGAAGAGACCCAGTACTTC
TRBJ2-1 | . | . | TRBV5-1 | CASSSTRPYYNEQFF | TGCGCCAGCAGCTCGACTAGGCCTTACTACAATGAGCAGTTCTTC
TRBJ2-7 | . | few | TRBV6-5 | CASSLTGNEQYF | TGTGCCAGCAGCCTGACAGGTAACGAGCAGTACTTC
TRBJ2-3 | TRBD2 | . | TRBV27 | CASSPLGLAVPDTQYF | TGTGCCAGCAGTCCCCTGGGACTAGCAGTCCCAGATACGCAGTATTTT
TRBJ1-6 | . | . | TRBV5-1 | CASSRGSYNSPLHF | TGCGCCAGCAGCAGGGGATCCTATAATTCACCCCTCCACTTT
TRBJ2-2 | . | . | TRBV28 | CASSRADRDTGELFF | TGTGCCAGCAGTAGAGCGGACAGAGACACCGGGGAGCTGTTTTTT
TRBJ1-2 | TRBD1 | . | TRBV6-2/TRBV6-3 | CASSYSGQGGGGYTF | TGTGCCAGCAGTTACAGCGGACAGGGCGGGGGCGGCTACACCTTC
TRBJ1-1 | . | . | TRBV6-1 | CASSEVDSSTEAFF | TGTGCCAGCAGTGAAGTGGACAGTTCCACTGAAGCTTTCTTT
TRBJ2-7 | TRBD1 | . | TRBV20-1 | CSASSSGTGNEQYF | TGCAGTGCTAGTAGCTCCGGGACAGGGAACGAGCAGTACTTC
TRBJ1-3 | . | . | TRBV11-2 | CASSLVQGMSGNTIYF | TGTGCCAGCAGCTTAGTACAGGGCATGAGCGGAAACACCATATATTTT
TRBJ2-2 | TRBD1 | few | TRBV18 | CASSPRQGATGELFF | TGTGCCAGCTCACCTAGGCAGGGGGCCACCGGGGAGCTGTTTTTT
TRBJ2-6 | . | . | TRBV5-4 | CASRPAGANVLTF | TGTGCCAGCAGGCCGGCTGGGGCCAACGTCCTGACTTTC
TRBJ1-1 | . | . | TRBV19 | CASSIKWAGVNTEAFF | TGTGCCAGTAGTATAAAATGGGCAGGGGTGAACACTGAAGCTTTCTTT
TRBJ2-7 | . | . | TRBV30 | CAWNKGLNYEQYF | TGTGCCTGGAATAAGGGGCTCAACTACGAGCAGTACTTC
TRBJ2-2 | TRBD2 | . | TRBV9 | CASSGGLAGDTGELFF | TGTGCCAGCAGCGGGGGACTAGCGGGGGACACCGGGGAGCTGTTTTTT
TRBJ2-2 | . | . | TRBV7-2 | CASSLVARTTGELFF | TGTGCCAGCAGCTTAGTAGCGAGAACAACCGGGGAGCTGTTTTTT
TRBJ2-7 | . | . | TRBV5-6 | CASSLGAYEQYF | TGTGCCAGCAGCTTGGGCGCCTACGAGCAGTACTTC
TRBJ1-1 | . | . | TRBV5-4 | CASSLVMGGYTEAFF | TGTGCCAGCAGCTTGGTAATGGGAGGATACACTGAAGCTTTCTTT
TRBJ1-6 | TRBD1 | . | TRBV2 | CASSGRQGADVYNSPLHF | TGTGCCAGCAGTGGTAGACAGGGGGCTGATGTTTATAATTCACCCCTCCACTTT
TRBJ2-2 | . | . | TRBV6-5 | CASTGSTGELFF | TGTGCCAGCACCGGGAGTACCGGGGAGCTGTTTTTT
TRBJ1-2 | TRBD1 | . | TRBV2 | CASSGQGARYGYTF | TGTGCCAGCAGCGGACAGGGGGCTCGGTATGGCTACACCTTC
TRBJ2-1 | . | few | TRBV11-1 | CASSPRLSVKDNEQFF | TGTGCCAGCAGCCCGCGGCTCAGCGTTAAAGACAATGAGCAGTTCTTC
TRBJ2-1 | TRBD2 | . | TRBV30 | CAWSVGSGGYNEQFF | TGTGCCTGGAGTGTAGGTAGCGGGGGGTACAATGAGCAGTTCTTC
TRBJ1-1 | TRBD1 | . | TRBV5-4 | CASTKPGQGMTEAFF | TGTGCCAGCACCAAACCGGGACAGGGGATGACTGAAGCTTTCTTT